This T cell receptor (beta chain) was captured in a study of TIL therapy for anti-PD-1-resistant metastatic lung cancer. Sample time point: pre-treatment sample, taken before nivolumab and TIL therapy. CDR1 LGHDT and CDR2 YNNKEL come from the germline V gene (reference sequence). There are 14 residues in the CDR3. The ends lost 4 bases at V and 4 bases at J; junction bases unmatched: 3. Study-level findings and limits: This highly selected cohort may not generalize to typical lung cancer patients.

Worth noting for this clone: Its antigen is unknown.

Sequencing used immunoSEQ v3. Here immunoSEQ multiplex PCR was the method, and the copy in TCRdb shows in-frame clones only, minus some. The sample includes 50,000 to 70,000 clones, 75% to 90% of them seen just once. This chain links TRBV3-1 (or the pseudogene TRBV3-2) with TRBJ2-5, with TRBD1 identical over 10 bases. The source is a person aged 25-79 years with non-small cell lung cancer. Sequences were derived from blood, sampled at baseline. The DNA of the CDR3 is TGTGCCAGCAGCCCGACAGGGGGCGGAGAGACCCAGTACTTC. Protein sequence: CASSPTGGGETQYF.